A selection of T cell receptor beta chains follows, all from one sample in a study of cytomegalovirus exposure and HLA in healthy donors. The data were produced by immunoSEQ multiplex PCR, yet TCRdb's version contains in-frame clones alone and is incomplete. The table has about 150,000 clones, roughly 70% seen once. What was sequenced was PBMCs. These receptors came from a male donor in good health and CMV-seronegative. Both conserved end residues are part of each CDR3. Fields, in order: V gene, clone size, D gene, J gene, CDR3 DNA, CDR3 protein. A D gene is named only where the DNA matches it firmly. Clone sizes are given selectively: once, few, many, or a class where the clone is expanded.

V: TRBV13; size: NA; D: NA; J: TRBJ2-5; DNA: TGTGCCAGCAGCAGATACAGGGGTCCGGGAGCGGGAGCGGGTCCCCAGTACTTC; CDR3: CASSRYRGPGAGAGPQYF
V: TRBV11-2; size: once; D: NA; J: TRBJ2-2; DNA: TGTGCCAGCAGCTTAATGGCCTCAGGCGGGGAGCTGTTTTTT; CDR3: CASSLMASGGELFF
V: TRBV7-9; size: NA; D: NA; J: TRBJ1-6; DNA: TGTGCCAGCAGCCCGGACAGTACCAATTCACCCCTCCACTTT; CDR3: CASSPDSTNSPLHF
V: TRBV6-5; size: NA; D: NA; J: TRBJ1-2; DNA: TGTGCCAGCAGTTCCACGGGGGAGGACGGGAACTATGGCTACACCTTC; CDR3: CASSSTGEDGNYGYTF
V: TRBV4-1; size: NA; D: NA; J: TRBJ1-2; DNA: TGCGCCAGCAGCCCCTTATCGGGGGACGGCTACACCTTC; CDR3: CASSPLSGDGYTF
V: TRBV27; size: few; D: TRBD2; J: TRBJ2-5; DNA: TGTGCCAGCAGTTCTCCCAGGCTAGCGGGAGAGACCCAGTACTTC; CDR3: CASSSPRLAGETQYF
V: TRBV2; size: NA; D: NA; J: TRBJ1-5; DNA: TGTGCCAGCAGTCAGGGGACCAATCAGCCCCAGCATTTT; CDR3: CASSQGTNQPQHF
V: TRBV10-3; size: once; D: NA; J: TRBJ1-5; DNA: TGTGCCATCAGCCCACAGGGTCCTAATCAGCCCCAGCATTTT; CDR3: CAISPQGPNQPQHF
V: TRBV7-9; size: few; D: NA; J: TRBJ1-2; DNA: TGTGCCAGCAGCCCCCGAGCGGGAGATGGGGGCTACACCTTC; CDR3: CASSPRAGDGGYTF
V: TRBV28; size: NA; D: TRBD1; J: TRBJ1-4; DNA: TGTGCCAGCAGCTCGGACAGGGGGGCCCAATCGGTACAAGAACTGTTTTTT; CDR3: CASSSDRGAQSVQELFF
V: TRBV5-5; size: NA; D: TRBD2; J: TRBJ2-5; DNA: TGTGCCAGCAGCTTAGGACTAGCGGGCAGAGAGACCCAGTACTTC; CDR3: CASSLGLAGRETQYF
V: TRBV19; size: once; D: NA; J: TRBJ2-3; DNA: TGTGCCAGTAGTCCATACCCCCAAGCGGATACGCAGTATTTT; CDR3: CASSPYPQADTQYF
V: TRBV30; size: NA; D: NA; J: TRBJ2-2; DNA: TGTGCCTGGAGTGTGGGGGGGCCTTACACCGGGGAGCTGTTTTTT; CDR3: CAWSVGGPYTGELFF
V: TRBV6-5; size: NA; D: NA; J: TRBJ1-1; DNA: TGTGCCAGCTGGGCAGGTCCCATGAACACTGAAGCTTTCTTT; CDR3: CASWAGPMNTEAFF
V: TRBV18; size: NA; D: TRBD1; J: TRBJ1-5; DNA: TGTGCCAGCTCACCTGGGACAGCCTATAGCAATCAGCCCCAGCATTTT; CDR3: CASSPGTAYSNQPQHF
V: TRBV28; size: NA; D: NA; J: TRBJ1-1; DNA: TGTGCCAGCAGTTTGCAGGTGAACACTGAAGCTTTCTTT; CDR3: CASSLQVNTEAFF
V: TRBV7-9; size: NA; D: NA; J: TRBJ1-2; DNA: TGTGCCAGCAGCTTAGTCAGGGAAATGGTTGGCTACACCTTC; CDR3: CASSLVREMVGYTF
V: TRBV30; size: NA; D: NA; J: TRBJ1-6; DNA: TGTGCCTGGAGTAGTGGGGCACCCTATAATTCACCCCTCCACTTT; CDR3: CAWSSGAPYNSPLHF
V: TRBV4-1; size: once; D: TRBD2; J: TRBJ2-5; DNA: TGCGCCAGCAGCCATGCCTTGGGTGTTGAGCGGGAGGGCGAGACCCAGTACTTC; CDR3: CASSHALGVEREGETQYF
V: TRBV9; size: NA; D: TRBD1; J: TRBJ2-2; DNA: TGTGCCAGCAGCGTAGCGACAGGGCTCAGCACCGGGGAGCTGTTTTTT; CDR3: CASSVATGLSTGELFF
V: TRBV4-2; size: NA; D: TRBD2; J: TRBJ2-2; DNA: TGTGCCAGCAGCCAGGGGAGCGGGGGGGCCACCGGGGAGCTGTTTTTT; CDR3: CASSQGSGGATGELFF
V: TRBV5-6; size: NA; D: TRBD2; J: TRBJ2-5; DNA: TGTGCCAGCAGCGAGCTAGCGGGGGTACAAGAGACCCAGTACTTC; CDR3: CASSELAGVQETQYF
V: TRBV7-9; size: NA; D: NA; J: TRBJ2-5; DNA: TGTGCCAGCAGCTCGAGTTCCCAAGAGACCCAGTACTTC; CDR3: CASSSSSQETQYF
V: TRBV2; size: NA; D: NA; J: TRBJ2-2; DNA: TGTGCCAGCAGTACCTTAGGAGGGGCCTCGAACACCGGGGAGCTGTTTTTT; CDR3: CASSTLGGASNTGELFF
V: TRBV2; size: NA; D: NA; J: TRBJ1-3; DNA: TGTGCCAGCAGTGAACAGGGTTCTGGAAACACCATATATTTT; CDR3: CASSEQGSGNTIYF
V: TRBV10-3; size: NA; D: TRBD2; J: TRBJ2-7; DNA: TGTGCCATCAGTACAACTAGCGAAGAGCAGTACTTC; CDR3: CAISTTSEEQYF
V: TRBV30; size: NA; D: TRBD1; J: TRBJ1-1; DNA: TGTGCCTGGAGTTCTTCGGGACAGATGGCCACTGAAGCTTTCTTT; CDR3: CAWSSSGQMATEAFF
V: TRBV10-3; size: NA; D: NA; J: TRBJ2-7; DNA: TGTGCCATCAAGGGGTATAAGTGGGAGCAGTACTTC; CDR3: CAIKGYKWEQYF
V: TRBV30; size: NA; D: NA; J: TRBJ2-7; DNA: TGTGCCTGGAGTGAACAGGGAATCGAGCAGTACTTC; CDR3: CAWSEQGIEQYF
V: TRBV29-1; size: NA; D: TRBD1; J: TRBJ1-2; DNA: TGCAGCGTTGGTCCGACAGGGATCTATGGCTACACCTTC; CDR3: CSVGPTGIYGYTF
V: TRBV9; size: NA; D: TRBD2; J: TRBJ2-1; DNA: TGTGCCAGCAGCGCGACTAGCGGGACGCCCTACAATGAGCAGTTCTTC; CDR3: CASSATSGTPYNEQFF
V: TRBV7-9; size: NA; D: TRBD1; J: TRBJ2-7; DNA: TGCGCCAGCAGCTTAGACAGGGAGTTCCACTACGAGCAGTACTTC; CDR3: CASSLDREFHYEQYF
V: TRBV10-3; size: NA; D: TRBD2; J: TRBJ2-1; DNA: TGTGCCATCAGTGATGGGCTAGCGGCGAACAATGAGCAGTTCTTC; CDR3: CAISDGLAANNEQFF
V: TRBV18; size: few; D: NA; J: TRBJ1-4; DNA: TGTGCCAGCTCACCACAGGGGCCCCAATTCGCAACTAATGAAAAACTGTTTTTT; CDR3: CASSPQGPQFATNEKLFF
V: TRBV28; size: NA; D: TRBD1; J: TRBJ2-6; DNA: TGTGCCAGCAGTTCCCAACGCCCTGGGACAGGGGTAACAAGAGGGGCCAACGTCCTGACTTTC; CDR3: CASSSQRPGTGVTRGANVLTF
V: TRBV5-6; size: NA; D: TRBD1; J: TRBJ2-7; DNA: TGTGCCAGCAGCTTGGACAGGGGCTGGCGTGGGCAGTACTTC; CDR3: CASSLDRGWRGQYF
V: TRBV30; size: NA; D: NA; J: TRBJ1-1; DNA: TGTGCCTGGAGTAATGGGGCCTGGAACACTGAAGCTTTCTTT; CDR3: CAWSNGAWNTEAFF